The source of this TCR beta chain is a study of CD8+CD57+ T cells in acquired aplastic anemia. Whole-study context: Each DNA sample taken from sorted CD4+ and CD8+ cells came to approximately 3.2 ug on average. An average of about 9.8 million reads for CD4+ cells was obtained from healthy donors. General study findings and limits: Patients and controls had in common 25 to 35 CD8+ CDR3 sequences. Significant differences in CD8+ Simpson's diversity were not observed between patients and controls.

This clonotype has only a few counts. Its matching antigen is unknown. Being one base from a much bigger clone, this may be a read error. It was genomic DNA that served as the template for profiling TCR beta VDJ and CDR3. Each CDR3 protein gets one entry after TCRdb re-called the reads with MiXCR. The data contain about 200,000 distinct CDR3 sequences, 30% to 35% of them singletons. From germline, CDR1 is LNHDA and CDR2 SQIVND (reference sequence). This CDR3 contains 14 residues. The sequence was collected from a human donor in good health, serving as a control. The chain couples TRBV19 to TRBJ2-3, with D perhaps matching TRBD1 (5 bases). Sequencing was carried out using sorted CD4+, CD8+, or CD8+CD57+ T cells (not recorded which) from PBMCs. In DNA form, the CDR3 reads TGTGCCCGTAGCCCGCAAGGGGGCACAGATACGCAGTATTTT. Its protein product is CARSPQGGTDTQYF.